A single sample is the source of the 20 T cell receptor beta chains below, sequenced in a study of T cells in Graves' hyperthyroidism and ophthalmopathy. From RNA transcripts, TCR beta CDR3 regions were amplified. The TCR CDR3 was amplified in a first-round RT-PCR using the HTBI primer set. TCRdb re-analysed the multiplex PCR reads in MiXCR, keeping a single row per CDR3 protein. The sample has 400,000 to 500,000 distinct CDR3 sequences, roughly 15% seen once. The specimen was blood. The receptors originated from a woman in her late teens or twenties with Graves' hyperthyroidism.

At least ten counts were recorded for this clonotype. The rearrangement joins TRBV7-3 to TRBJ1-1; 11 bases align to TRBD1. The V segment lost 5 bases and the J segment 10 bases; nucleotides outside the gene matches: 6. This CDR3 has 13 residues. Germline lookup yields CDR1 SGHTA and CDR2 FQGTGA. CDR3 nucleotide sequence: TGTGCCAGCAGCCTAGGACAGGGGGCGCGAGCTTTCTTT. Translation: CASSLGQGARAFF. The full variable domain, completed using reference TRBV7-3 and TRBJ1-1, is GAGVSQTPSNKVTEKGKYVELRCDPISGHTALYWYRQSLGQGPEFLIYFQGTGAADDSGLPNDRFFAVRPEGSVSTLKIQRTERGDSAVYLCASSLGQGARAFFGQGTRLTVV.

This clonotype was counted at least ten times. V gene TRBV30 combines with J gene TRBJ2-1, with D unresolved. The CDR3 consists of 11 residues. Germline assignment: CDR1 GTSNPN and CDR2 SVGIG (reference sequence). CDR3 DNA sequence: TGTTGCGCTACCCCGGGTGGGGAGCAGTTCTTC. Translated, it gives CCATPGGEQFF.

This chain links TRBV24-1 with TRBJ2-2, with D possibly called TRBD1 or TRBD2 (5 bases each). The V gene's germline CDR1 is KGHDR and CDR2 SFDVKD. The CDR3 runs to 14 residues. Trimming removed 5 bases at V and 6 bases at J, with 12 bases between. The CDR3 spells CATSVNEGPGELFF. The CDR3 region has the DNA TGTGCCACCAGTGTGAACGAGGGGCCCGGGGAGCTGTTTTTT.

There are many counts of this clonotype. The rearrangement joins TRBV28 to TRBJ2-3, with 7 bases lining up with TRBD1. V gave up 4 bases and J gave up 2 bases; unmatched junction bases: 6. Germline V CDR1 and CDR2: MDHEN, SYDVKM. The CDR3 covers 15 residues. CDR3 bases: TGTGCCAGCAGTTCGGGACAGCTTTACACAGATACGCAGTATTTT. Amino acid sequence: CASSSGQLYTDTQYF.

Notes on this clonotype: Without the conserved terminal phenylalanine or tryptophan, this CDR3 likely stems from a read error. The gene calls are TRBV7-9 and TRBJ1-1; tentative D call: TRBD1 (5 bases). The CDR3 runs 15 residues. Germline V gene sequence: CDR1 SEHNR, CDR2 FQNEAQ (reference sequence). Trimming removed 5 bases from V and 1 base from J, with 14 bases in between. This chain's CDR3 is CASSRGETANTEAFL. In nucleotides, the CDR3 is TGTGCCAGCAGCCGGGGGGAGACAGCGAACACTGAAGCTTTCTTA.

This clonotype was observed many times. The chain joins TRBV12-3 or TRBV12-4 to TRBJ2-3, with TRBD1 matching 8 bases. The CDR3 extends over 15 amino acids. Trimming took 3 bases from V and 5 from J; bases not matched to a gene: 7. The CDR3: CASSLVAGGIDTQYF. The CDR3 nucleotides read TGTGCCAGCAGTTTGGTGGCAGGGGGCATAGATACGCAGTATTTT.

This clonotype came up a few times. CDR3 nucleotides: TGCGCCAGCAGCTCAACATTACCAGGGGGCAACCGTGAAAAACTGTTTTTT. Amino acid sequence: CASSSTLPGGNREKLFF. The J gene is TRBJ1-4, the V gene TRBV5-1; TRBD1 matches 8 bases. The germline V gene has CDR1 SGHRS and CDR2 YFSETQ. V was clipped by 3 bases and J by 7 bases; unmatched bases: 14. This CDR3 has 17 residues.

The chain carries TRBV20-1 and TRBJ1-4; D is ambiguous. V was shortened by 1 base and J by 0 bases, with 6 bases between the two germline ends. Per germline, CDR1 DFQATT and CDR2 SNEGSKA (reference sequence). This CDR3 is built from 14 residues. In nucleotides, the CDR3 is TGCAGTGCTAGAGCCCCGTCAACTAATGAAAAACTGTTTTTT. It encodes CSARAPSTNEKLFF.

This clonotype was recorded many times. The chain uses TRBV30 and TRBJ2-1; 11 nucleotides match TRBD2. Germline-derived CDR1 and CDR2 are GTSNPN and SVGIG (reference sequence). J was trimmed by 2 bases and V by 5 bases; bases with no gene match: 5. The CDR3 consists of 15 residues. CDR3 region: CAWFSGRAAYNEQFF. CDR3 DNA sequence: TGTGCCTGGTTTAGCGGGAGGGCCGCCTACAATGAGCAGTTCTTC.

The CDR3 nucleotides are TGTGCCTGGAGTGTTAGCGGGGGGGGCACAGATACGCAGTATTTT. Translated: CAWSVSGGGTDTQYF. The rearrangement links TRBV30 to TRBJ2-3; TRBD2 agrees at 11 bases. The CDR3 is 15 amino acids. Germline V gene lookup returns CDR1 GTSNPN and CDR2 SVGIG (reference sequence). V shed 0 bases and J 1 base; nucleotides not matched to a gene: 0.

This clonotype was detected ten times or more. This CDR3 is CASSYSYLRTTNTGELFF. The CDR3 DNA follows: TGTGCCAGCAGTTACTCGTATCTCCGGACTACGAACACCGGGGAGCTGTTTTTT. The J gene is TRBJ2-2, the V gene TRBV6-5; tentative D call: TRBD2 (6 bases). Germline values: CDR1 MNHEY, CDR2 SVGAGI. The CDR3 is 18 amino acids. V gave up 0 bases and J gave up 0 bases, with 14 bases separating them.

This clonotype occurred once. J is TRBJ2-7 and V is TRBV28; 8 bases agree with TRBD2. Trimming at V came to 7 bases and at J to 3 bases, leaving 5 bases not matched to a gene. The germline V gene encodes CDR1 MDHEN and CDR2 SYDVKM. This CDR3 has 13 amino acids. CDR3 loop: CASKKAGDYEQYF. The DNA of the CDR3 is TGTGCCAGCAAGAAAGCGGGAGACTACGAGCAGTACTTC. Full variable domain (missing parts from reference TRBV28 and TRBJ2-7): DVKVTQSSRYLVKRTGEKVFLECVQDMDHENMFWYRQDPGLGLRLIYFSYDVKMKEKGDIPEGYSVSREKKERFSLILESASTNQTSMYLCASKKAGDYEQYFGPGTRLTVT.

This clonotype was seen ten or more times. The rearrangement joins TRBV6-1 to TRBJ1-2, with a possible D match to TRBD1 (6 bases). Germline lookup yields CDR1 MNHNS and CDR2 SASEGT. The V gene lost 7 bases and the J gene lost 1 base, with 22 bases spanning the gap. CDR3 length equals 17 residues. The CDR3 protein is CASTQVWTALINYGYTF. The CDR3 bases are TGTGCCAGCACCCAAGTCTGGACAGCCCTCATTAACTATGGCTACACCTTC.

The chain carries TRBV30 and TRBJ1-2; the match to TRBD1 covers 9 bases. The CDR3 consists of 13 residues. Germline CDR1 is GTSNPN and CDR2 is SVGIG (reference sequence). J gave up 8 bases and V 8 bases, and 12 bases lay outside the gene matches. Here the CDR3 reads CAVNTGTGKGYTF. The CDR3 DNA follows: TGTGCCGTAAACACCGGGACAGGGAAGGGCTACACCTTC.

V and J are TRBV5-6 and TRBJ1-4; D is ambiguous. V was cut by 7 bases and J by 4 bases, with 8 bases left in between. Germline values: CDR1 SGHDT, CDR2 YYEEEE. The length of the CDR3 is 12 residues. CDR3 bases: TGTGCCAGCGGAGGGAGTAATGAAAAACTGTTTTTT. It specifies CASGGSNEKLFF.

This clonotype was counted ten times or more. This sequence joins TRBV20-1 and TRBJ2-5; 10 nucleotides line up with TRBD2. CDR1 and CDR2 from the germline V gene are DFQATT and SNEGSKA (reference sequence). Trimming cost V 3 bases and J 7 bases; bases outside gene matches: 5. The CDR3 loop spans 13 amino acids. The CDR3 is CSASLAGAGTQYF. In DNA, the CDR3 is TGCAGTGCTAGTCTAGCGGGAGCTGGGACCCAGTACTTC.

This clonotype was picked up a small number of times. The J gene is TRBJ2-1, the V gene TRBV3-1; a possible D gene is TRBD1 (5 bases). CDR1 is LGHDT, CDR2 YNNKEL, per germline (reference sequence). The CDR3 covers 17 residues. V lost 4 bases, J lost 12 bases, and 28 bases lay in between. The CDR3, as DNA: TGTGCCAGCAGCCCCTGGGATGGGGCTAGTAAAGGTCCGGTGCAGTTCTTC. The encoded protein is CASSPWDGASKGPVQFF.

The J gene is TRBJ2-3, the V gene TRBV6-1; 7 bases line up with TRBD2. The CDR3 length is 15 residues. J was trimmed by 0 bases and V by 4 bases; bases with no gene match: 4. The germline CDR1 and CDR2 sequences are MNHNS and SASEGT. The CDR3 region is CASSALAASTDTQYF. The CDR3 DNA follows: TGTGCCAGCAGTGCGCTAGCGGCTAGCACAGATACGCAGTATTTT.

This clonotype was counted at least ten times. One end of the junction fails to match germline, which may point to a read error. The J gene is TRBJ1-1, the V gene TRBV28; TRBD1 matches at 8 bases. This CDR3 comprises 15 residues. Germline V gene lookup returns CDR1 MDHEN and CDR2 SYDVKM. The DNA of the CDR3 is TGCGCCAGCAGCTTGGGGGGACAGGTGAACACTGAAGCTTTCTTT. Residues: CASSLGGQVNTEAFF. Based on the CDR3 plus reference TRBV28 and TRBJ1-1, the full variable domain is DVKVTQSSRYLVKRTGEKVFLECVQDMDHENMFWYRQDPGLGLRLIYFSYDVKMKEKGDIPEGYSVSREKKERFSLILESASTNQTSMYLCASSLGGQVNTEAFFGQGTRLTVV.

Points on this clonotype: One base away lies a much larger clone, so this may be a sequencing read error. The chain has TRBV2 and TRBJ2-5; TRBD2 is a possible D gene (6 bases). Trimming took off 8 bases at V and 7 bases at J, with 20 bases between the two ends. The CDR3 has 14 amino acids. CDR1 is SNHLY, CDR2 FYNNEI, per germline. The CDR3 DNA follows: TGTGCCAGCGAATCGAGGTCATCCGGGGGGACCCAGTACTTC. Its protein product is CASESRSSGGTQYF.